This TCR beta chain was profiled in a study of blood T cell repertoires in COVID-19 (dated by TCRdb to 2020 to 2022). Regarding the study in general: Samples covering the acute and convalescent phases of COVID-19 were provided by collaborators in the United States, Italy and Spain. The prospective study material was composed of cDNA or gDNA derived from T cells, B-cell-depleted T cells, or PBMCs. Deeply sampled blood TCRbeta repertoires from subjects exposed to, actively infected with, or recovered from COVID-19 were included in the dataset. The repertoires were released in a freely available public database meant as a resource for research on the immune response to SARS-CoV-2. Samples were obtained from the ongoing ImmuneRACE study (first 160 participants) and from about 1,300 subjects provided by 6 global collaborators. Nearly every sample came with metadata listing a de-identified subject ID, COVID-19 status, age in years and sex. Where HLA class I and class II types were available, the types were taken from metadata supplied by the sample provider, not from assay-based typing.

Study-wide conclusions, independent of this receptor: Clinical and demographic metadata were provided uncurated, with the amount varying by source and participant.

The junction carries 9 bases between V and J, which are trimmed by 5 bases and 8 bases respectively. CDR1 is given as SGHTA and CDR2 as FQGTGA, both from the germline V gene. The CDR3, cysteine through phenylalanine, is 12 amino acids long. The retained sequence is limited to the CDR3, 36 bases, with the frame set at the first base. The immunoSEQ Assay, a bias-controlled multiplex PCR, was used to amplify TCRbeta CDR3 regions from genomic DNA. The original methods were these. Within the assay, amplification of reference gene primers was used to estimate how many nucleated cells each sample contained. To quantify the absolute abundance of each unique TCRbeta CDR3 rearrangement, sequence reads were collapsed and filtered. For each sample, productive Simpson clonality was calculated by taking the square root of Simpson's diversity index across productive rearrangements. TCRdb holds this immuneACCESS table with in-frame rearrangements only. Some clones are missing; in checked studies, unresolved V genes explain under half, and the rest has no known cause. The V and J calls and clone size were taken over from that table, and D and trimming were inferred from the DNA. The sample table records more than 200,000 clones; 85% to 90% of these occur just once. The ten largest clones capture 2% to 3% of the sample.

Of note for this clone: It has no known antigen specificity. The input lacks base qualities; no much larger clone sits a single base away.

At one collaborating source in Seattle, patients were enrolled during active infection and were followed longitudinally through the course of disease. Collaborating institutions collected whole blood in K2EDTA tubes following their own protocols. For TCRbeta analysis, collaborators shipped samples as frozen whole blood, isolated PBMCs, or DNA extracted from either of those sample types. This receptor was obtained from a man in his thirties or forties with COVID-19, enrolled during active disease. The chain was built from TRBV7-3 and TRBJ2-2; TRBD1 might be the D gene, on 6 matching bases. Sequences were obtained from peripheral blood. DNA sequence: TGTGCCAGCAGCGGGACACGGGGGGAGCTGTTTTTT. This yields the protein CASSGTRGELFF.